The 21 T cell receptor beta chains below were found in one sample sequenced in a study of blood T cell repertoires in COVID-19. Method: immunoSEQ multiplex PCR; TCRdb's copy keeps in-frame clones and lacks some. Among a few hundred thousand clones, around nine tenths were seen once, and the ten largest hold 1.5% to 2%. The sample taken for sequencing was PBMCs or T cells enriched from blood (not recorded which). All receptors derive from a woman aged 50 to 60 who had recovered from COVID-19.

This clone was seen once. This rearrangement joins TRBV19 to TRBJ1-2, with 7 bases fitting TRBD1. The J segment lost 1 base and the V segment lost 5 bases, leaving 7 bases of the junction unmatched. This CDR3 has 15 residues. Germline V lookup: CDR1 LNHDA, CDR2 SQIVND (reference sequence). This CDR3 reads CASSLQTGFNYGYTF. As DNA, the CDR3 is TGTGCCAGTAGTCTTCAGACAGGGTTTAACTATGGCTACACCTTC. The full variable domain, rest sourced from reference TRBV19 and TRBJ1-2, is DGGITQSPKYLFRKEGQNVTLSCEQNLNHDAMYWYRQDPGQGLRLIYYSQIVNDFQKGDIAEGYSVSREKKESFPLTVTSAQKNPTAFYLCASSLQTGFNYGYTFGSGTRLTVV.

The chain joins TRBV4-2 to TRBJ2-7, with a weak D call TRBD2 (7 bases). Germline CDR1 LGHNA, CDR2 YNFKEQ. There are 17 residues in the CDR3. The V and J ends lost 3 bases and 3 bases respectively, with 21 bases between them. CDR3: CASSHAGPRAGHYEQYF. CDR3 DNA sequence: TGTGCCAGCAGCCATGCCGGCCCGCGAGCGGGACACTACGAGCAGTACTTC.

The CDR3 sequence is CASSWSAGEMGEQYF. The CDR3 DNA reads TGTGCCAGCAGCTGGTCGGCGGGAGAGATGGGAGAGCAGTACTTC. The genes are TRBV7-9 and TRBJ2-7, with TRBD2 matching 7 bases. This CDR3 contains 15 residues. The J segment lost 7 bases and the V segment lost 4 bases, leaving 13 bases of the junction unmatched. In germline, CDR1 is SEHNR, CDR2 FQNEAQ (reference sequence). Filled out from reference TRBV7-9 and TRBJ2-7, the complete variable domain reads DTGVSQNPRHKITKRGQNVTFRCDPISEHNRLYWYRQTLGQGPEFLTYFQNEAQLEKSRLLSDRFSAERPKGSFSTLEIQRTEQGDSAMYLCASSWSAGEMGEQYFGPGTRLTVT.

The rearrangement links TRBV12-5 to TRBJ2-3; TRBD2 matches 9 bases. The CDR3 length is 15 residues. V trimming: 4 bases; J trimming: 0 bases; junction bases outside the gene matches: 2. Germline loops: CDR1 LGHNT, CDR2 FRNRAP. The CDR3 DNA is TGTGCTAGTGGTTCTAGCGGGATTAGCACAGATACGCAGTATTTT. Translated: CASGSSGISTDTQYF.

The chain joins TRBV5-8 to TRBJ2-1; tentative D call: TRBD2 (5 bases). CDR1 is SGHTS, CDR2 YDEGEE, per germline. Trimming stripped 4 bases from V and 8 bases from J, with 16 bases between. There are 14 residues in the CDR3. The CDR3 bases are TGTGCCAGCAGCCCAACACTAGTAAACCATGAGCAGTTCTTC. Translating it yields CASSPTLVNHEQFF. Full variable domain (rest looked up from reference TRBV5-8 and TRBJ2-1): EAGVTQSPTHLIKTRGQQATLRCSPISGHTSVYWYQQALGLGLQFLLWYDEGEERNRGNFPPRFSGRQFPNYSSELNVNALELEDSALYLCASSPTLVNHEQFFGPGTRLTVL.

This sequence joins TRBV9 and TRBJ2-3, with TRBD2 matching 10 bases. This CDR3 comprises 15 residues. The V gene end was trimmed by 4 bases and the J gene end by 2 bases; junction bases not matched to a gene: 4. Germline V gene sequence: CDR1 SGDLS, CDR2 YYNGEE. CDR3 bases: TGTGCCAGCAGCCTAGGACTAGCGGTCACAGATACGCAGTATTTT. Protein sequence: CASSLGLAVTDTQYF.

CDR3: CAISEGRRGTDTQYF. CDR3 nucleotides: TGTGCCATCAGTGAGGGGCGGAGGGGAACAGATACGCAGTATTTT. This chain links TRBV10-3 with TRBJ2-3; D may be TRBD2 (6 bases). The germline CDR1 and CDR2 sequences are ENHRY and SYGVKD. V lost 2 bases, J lost 3 bases, and 12 bases lay in between. This CDR3 has 15 residues.

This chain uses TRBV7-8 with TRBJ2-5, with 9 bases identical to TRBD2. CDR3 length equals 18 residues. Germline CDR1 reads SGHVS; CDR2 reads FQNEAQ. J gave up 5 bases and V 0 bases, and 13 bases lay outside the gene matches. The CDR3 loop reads CASSLAWFGSGSRETQYF. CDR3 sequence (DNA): TGTGCCAGCAGCTTAGCCTGGTTCGGTAGCGGGAGCCGGGAGACCCAGTACTTC.

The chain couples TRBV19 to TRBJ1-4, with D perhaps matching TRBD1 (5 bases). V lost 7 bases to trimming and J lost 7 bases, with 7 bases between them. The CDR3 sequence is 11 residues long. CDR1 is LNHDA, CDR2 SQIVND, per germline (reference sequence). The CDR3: CASKDTEKLFF. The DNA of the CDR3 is TGTGCCAGTAAGGACACTGAAAAACTGTTTTTT.

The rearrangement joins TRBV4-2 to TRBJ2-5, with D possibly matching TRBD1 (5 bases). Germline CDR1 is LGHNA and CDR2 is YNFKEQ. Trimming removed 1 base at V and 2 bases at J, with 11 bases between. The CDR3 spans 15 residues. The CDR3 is CASSQGGAEQETQYF. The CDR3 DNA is TGTGCCAGCAGCCAAGGTGGGGCAGAGCAAGAGACCCAGTACTTC.

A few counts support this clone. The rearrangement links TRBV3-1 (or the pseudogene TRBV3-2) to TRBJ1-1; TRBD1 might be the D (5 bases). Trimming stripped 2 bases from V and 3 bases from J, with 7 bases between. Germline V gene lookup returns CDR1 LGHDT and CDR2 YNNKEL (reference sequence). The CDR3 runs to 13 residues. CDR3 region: CASSQRQYTEAFF. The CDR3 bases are TGTGCCAGCAGCCAACGACAGTACACTGAAGCTTTCTTT.

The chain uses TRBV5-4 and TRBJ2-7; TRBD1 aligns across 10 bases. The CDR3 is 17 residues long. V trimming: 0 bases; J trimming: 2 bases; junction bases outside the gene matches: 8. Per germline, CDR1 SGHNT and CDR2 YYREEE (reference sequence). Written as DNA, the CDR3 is TGTGCCAGCAGCTTGGGGGGGGCCGGGACAGGGGCCTACGAGCAGTACTTC. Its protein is CASSLGGAGTGAYEQYF. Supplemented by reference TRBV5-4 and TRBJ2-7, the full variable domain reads ETGVTQSPTHLIKTRGQQVTLRCSSQSGHNTVSWYQQALGQGPQFIFQYYREEENGRGNFPPRFSGLQFPNYSSELNVNALELDDSALYLCASSLGGAGTGAYEQYFGPGTRLTVT.

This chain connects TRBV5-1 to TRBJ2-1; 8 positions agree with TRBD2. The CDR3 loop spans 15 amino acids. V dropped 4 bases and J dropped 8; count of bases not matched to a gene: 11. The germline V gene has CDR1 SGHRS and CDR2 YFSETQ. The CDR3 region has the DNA TGCGCCAGCAGCCCCGGGACTAGTCTGGCCCATGAGCAGTTCTTC. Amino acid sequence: CASSPGTSLAHEQFF.

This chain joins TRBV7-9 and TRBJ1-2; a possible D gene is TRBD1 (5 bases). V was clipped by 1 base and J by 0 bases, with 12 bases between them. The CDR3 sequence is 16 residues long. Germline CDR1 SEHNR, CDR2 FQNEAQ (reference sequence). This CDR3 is CASSLEGAGANYGYTF. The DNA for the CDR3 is TGTGCCAGCAGCTTAGAAGGGGCGGGGGCTAACTATGGCTACACCTTC. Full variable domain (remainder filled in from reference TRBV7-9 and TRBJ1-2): DTGVSQNPRHKITKRGQNVTFRCDPISEHNRLYWYRQTLGQGPEFLTYFQNEAQLEKSRLLSDRFSAERPKGSFSTLEIQRTEQGDSAMYLCASSLEGAGANYGYTFGSGTRLTVV.

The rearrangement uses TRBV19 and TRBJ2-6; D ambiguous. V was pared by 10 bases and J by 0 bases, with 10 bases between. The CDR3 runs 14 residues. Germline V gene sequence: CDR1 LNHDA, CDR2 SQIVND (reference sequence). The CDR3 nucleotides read TGTGCCACGACATCCAACTCTGGGGCCAACGTCCTGACTTTC. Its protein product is CATTSNSGANVLTF. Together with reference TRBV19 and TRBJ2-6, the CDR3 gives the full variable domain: DGGITQSPKYLFRKEGQNVTLSCEQNLNHDAMYWYRQDPGQGLRLIYYSQIVNDFQKGDIAEGYSVSREKKESFPLTVTSAQKNPTAFYLCATTSNSGANVLTFGAGSRLTVL.

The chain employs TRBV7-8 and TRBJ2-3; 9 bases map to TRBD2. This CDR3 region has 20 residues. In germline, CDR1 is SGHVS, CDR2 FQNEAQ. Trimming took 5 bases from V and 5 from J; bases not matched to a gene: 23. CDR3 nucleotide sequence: TGTGCCAGCAGCCCCCCGCCGAGGACTAGCGCCCTGCGGCAACAAGATACGCAGTATTTT. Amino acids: CASSPPPRTSALRQQDTQYF.

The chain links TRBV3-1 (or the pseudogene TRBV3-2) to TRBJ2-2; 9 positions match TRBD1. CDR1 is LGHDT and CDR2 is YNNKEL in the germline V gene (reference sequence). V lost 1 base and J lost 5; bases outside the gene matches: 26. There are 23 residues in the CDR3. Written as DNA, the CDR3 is TGTGCCAGCAGCCAAGTTTACTCAAGTGCGAATCTGGGACAGGGTGAGCGAACCGGGGAGCTGTTTTTT. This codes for CASSQVYSSANLGQGERTGELFF.

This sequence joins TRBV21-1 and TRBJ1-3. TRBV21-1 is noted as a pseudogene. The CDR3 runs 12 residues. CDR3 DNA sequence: TGTGCCAGCAGCAAAATCTCGGACACCATATATTTT. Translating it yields CASSKISDTIYF.

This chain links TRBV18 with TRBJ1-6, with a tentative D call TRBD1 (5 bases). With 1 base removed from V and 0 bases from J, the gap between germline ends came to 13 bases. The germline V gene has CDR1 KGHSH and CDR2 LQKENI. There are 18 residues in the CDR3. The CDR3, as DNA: TGTGCCAGCTCACCACGAATGGACAAGAGCTCCTATAATTCACCCCTCCACTTT. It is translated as CASSPRMDKSSYNSPLHF.

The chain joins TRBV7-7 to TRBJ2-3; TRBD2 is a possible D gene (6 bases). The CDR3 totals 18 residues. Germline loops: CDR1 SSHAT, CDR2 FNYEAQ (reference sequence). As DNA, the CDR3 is TGTGCTAGCCCCCCGATGTGGTGGCGGGGTCCTCACACAGATACGCAGTATTTT. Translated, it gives CASPPMWWRGPHTDTQYF. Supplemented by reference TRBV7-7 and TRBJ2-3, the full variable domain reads GAGVSQSPRYKVTKRGQDVTLRCDPISSHATLYWYQQALGQGPEFLTYFNYEAQPDKSGLPSDRFSAERPEGSISTLTIQRTEQRDSAMYRCASPPMWWRGPHTDTQYFGPGTRLTVL.

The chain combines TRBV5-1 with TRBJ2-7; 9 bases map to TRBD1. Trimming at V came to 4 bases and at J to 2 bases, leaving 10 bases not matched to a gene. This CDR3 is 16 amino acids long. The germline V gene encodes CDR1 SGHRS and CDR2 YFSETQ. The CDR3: CASSRRTGEGAYEQYF. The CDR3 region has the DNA TGCGCCAGCAGCCGGCGGACAGGGGAGGGGGCCTACGAGCAGTACTTC.